Below are 4 T cell receptor beta chains sequenced from a single sample in a study of T cell changes during pregnancy in multiple sclerosis. Profiled with immunoSEQ multiplex PCR; TCRdb holds only in-frame clones, not every one. There are about 30,000 clones in the sample; approximately 94% occur only once, and roughly 0.42% lies in the top ten. The sample in question was CD4+ T cells from peripheral blood mononuclear cells, obtained after pregnancy. The receptors shown here come from a female donor with multiple sclerosis, enrolled in a pregnancy study.

Only one count was recorded for this clone. The rearrangement links TRBV11-2 to TRBJ1-3; 10 bases align to TRBD1. Germline values: CDR1 SGHAT, CDR2 FQNNGV. Germline trimming cut 5 bases from V and 8 bases from J; bases unmatched to any gene: 6. This CDR3 has 14 amino acids. CDR3 DNA sequence: TGTGCCAGCAGCACCAGACAGGGGGCAGACACCATATATTTT. The encoded protein is CASSTRQGADTIYF.

This clone was detected a few times. This chain uses TRBV27 with TRBJ1-2; 7 nucleotides agree with TRBD1. V gave up 5 bases and J gave up 2 bases; unmatched junction bases: 5. Germline values: CDR1 MNHEY, CDR2 SMNVEV (reference sequence). The CDR3 totals 14 residues. In DNA, the CDR3 is TGTGCCAGCAGTCTCGGGACAGCCAACTATGGCTACACCTTC. Protein: CASSLGTANYGYTF.

The sample holds one count of this clone. This chain links TRBV6-1 with TRBJ2-3, with 8 bases aligning to TRBD1. Germline trimming cut 7 bases from V and 4 bases from J; bases unmatched to any gene: 10. Germline CDR1 reads MNHNS; CDR2 reads SASEGT. The CDR3 sequence is 15 residues long. CDR3 sequence reads: CASITGRGLPDTQYF. The CDR3 bases are TGTGCCAGCATCACCGGCAGGGGGCTGCCAGATACGCAGTATTTT.

The rearrangement joins TRBV5-6 to TRBJ1-3; TRBD1 might be the D (5 bases). The CDR3 contains 19 residues. Germline lookup yields CDR1 SGHDT and CDR2 YYEEEE. Trimming shortened V by 4 bases and J by 0 bases, and 23 bases separated the two germline ends. In DNA form, the CDR3 reads TGTGCCAGCAGCCCGTGGTACCGGGTCGGGACTTTCTCTGGAAACACCATATATTTT. It yields the protein CASSPWYRVGTFSGNTIYF. The full variable domain, completed using reference TRBV5-6 and TRBJ1-3, is DAGVTQSPTHLIKTRGQQVTLRCSPKSGHDTVSWYQQALGQGPQFIFQYYEEEERQRGNFPDRFSGHQFPNYSSELNVNALLLGDSALYLCASSPWYRVGTFSGNTIYFGEGSWLTVV.